This note documents a single TCR beta chain sequence. The data stem from a study of CD8+ T cells in alopecia areata. Extraction and reverse transcription of RNA yielded cDNA as the sequencing template. Clones were read by immunoSEQ multiplex PCR, and TCRdb kept only the in-frame ones, dropping some. This table holds about 210,000 clones, about three fifths found once. The treatment here: oral pan-JAK inhibitor, 5-10 mg twice daily. CDR1 is MDHEN and CDR2 is SYDVKM in the germline V gene. The CDR3 loop spans 13 amino acids. The V gene lost 5 bases and the J gene lost 5 bases, with 12 bases spanning the gap.

The sample in question was CD4+ T cells sorted from blood, obtained at week 4, from a patient treated with tofacitinib. This chain connects TRBV28 to TRBJ1-1; D is unclear. The sequence was collected from a human donor with alopecia areata. Written as DNA, the CDR3 is TGTGCCAGCAGTCGGGCGGGAGGGACTGAAGCTTTCTTT. It codes for CASSRAGGTEAFF.